The 13 T cell receptor beta chains given below trace back to one sample, sequenced in a study of identical twins. TCRdb independently ran MiXCR on the 5' RACE reads; one entry per CDR3 protein. The table records roughly 720,000 distinct CDR3 sequences, about 20% of them present only once. These sequences were also reported in another study, on T cells expressing NK-cell markers.

Sequencing was performed on PBMCs. These receptors were collected from a young woman in good health.

This clonotype appeared a few times. The rearrangement uses TRBV11-3 and TRBJ2-1; no clear D gene. V was cut by 1 base and J by 0 bases, with 10 bases left in between. The germline V gene has CDR1 SGHNT and CDR2 YENEEA. CDR3 length equals 16 residues. The CDR3 DNA follows: TGTGCCAGCAGCTTAGGTACGGGTAACTCCTACAATGAGCAGTTCTTC. It translates to CASSLGTGNSYNEQFF.

V and J are TRBV12-3 or TRBV12-4 and TRBJ1-3; D is ambiguous. V lost 1 base and J 2 bases, leaving 6 bases between the germline ends. The CDR3 loop spans 14 amino acids. CDR3 sequence: CASSLVTPGNTIYF. In DNA form, the CDR3 reads TGTGCCAGCAGTTTAGTGACCCCTGGAAACACCATATATTTT.

This clonotype was observed at least ten times. The gene calls are TRBV20-1 and TRBJ2-7; tentatively, D is TRBD2 (6 bases). The CDR3 sequence is 13 residues long. V lost 2 bases to trimming and J lost 6 bases, with 14 bases between them. The germline V gene encodes CDR1 DFQATT and CDR2 SNEGSKA (reference sequence). For the CDR3, the DNA is TGCAGTGCTAGACTACCCCGGGGGTTCGAGCAGTACTTC. Protein sequence: CSARLPRGFEQYF.

The rearrangement joins TRBV10-3 to TRBJ2-5; D not certain. Germline V gene data show CDR1 as ENHRY and CDR2 as SYGVKD. The CDR3 totals 17 residues. Between the trimmed V and J ends, which lost 4 bases and 2 bases, there was a span of 20 bases. The CDR3 nucleotides read TGTGCCATCAGTGCCGATGGACGGCGGTTCGGGCAAGAGACCCAGTACTTC. Translating it yields CAISADGRRFGQETQYF.

This clonotype was seen more than once but under ten times. V gene TRBV10-3 combines with J gene TRBJ2-2, with D tentatively TRBD1 (6 bases). The germline V gene has CDR1 ENHRY and CDR2 SYGVKD. V was clipped by 7 bases and J by 0 bases, with 12 bases between them. This CDR3 has 15 residues. CDR3 nucleotides: TGTGCCATCACTGTACAGGGTTCGAACACCGGGGAGCTGTTTTTT. Protein product: CAITVQGSNTGELFF.

V is TRBV28 and J is TRBJ2-4; D is perhaps TRBD1 (5 bases). Between the trimmed V and J ends, which lost 3 bases and 3 bases, there was a span of 9 bases. Per the germline V gene, CDR1 is MDHEN and CDR2 is SYDVKM. CDR3 size: 14 residues. The CDR3 protein is CASSLGQNKNIQYF. The CDR3 DNA reads TGTGCCAGCAGTTTGGGGCAGAACAAAAACATTCAGTACTTC.

This clonotype was seen a handful of times. CDR3 bases: TGTGCCAGCAGCTTAAGTTCATTTATGAACACTGAAGCTTTCTTT. This codes for CASSLSSFMNTEAFF. The chain couples TRBV7-2 to TRBJ1-1; no clear D. The CDR3 has 15 amino acids. V was pared by 2 bases and J by 0 bases, with 10 bases between. CDR1 SGHTA and CDR2 FQGNSA come from the germline V gene.

This clonotype was seen a handful of times. This sequence joins TRBV9 and TRBJ2-1; D is unclear. Germline lookup yields CDR1 SGDLS and CDR2 YYNGEE. V lost 3 bases to trimming and J lost 6 bases, with 16 bases between them. The CDR3 extends over 15 amino acids. The CDR3: CASSARVGGTNEQFF. The CDR3 nucleotides are TGTGCCAGCAGCGCCCGAGTTGGTGGTACCAATGAGCAGTTCTTC.

V is TRBV12-3 or TRBV12-4 and J is TRBJ1-2, with 7 nucleotides matching TRBD1. The CDR3 length is 14 residues. J lost 8 bases, V lost 3 bases, and 9 bases had no gene match. CDR3 in amino acids: CASSFTGVPSGYTF. As DNA, the CDR3 is TGTGCCAGCAGTTTTACAGGGGTGCCGAGCGGCTACACCTTC.

The chain joins TRBV6-5 to TRBJ2-7; no clear D gene. This CDR3 is 13 amino acids long. The germline V and J ends were trimmed by 6 bases and 4 bases, with 13 bases remaining between them. Germline values: CDR1 MNHEY, CDR2 SVGAGI. The CDR3 protein is CASRLSVLYEQYF. In nucleotides, the CDR3 is TGTGCCAGCAGATTAAGTGTGCTATACGAGCAGTACTTC.

The J gene is TRBJ2-7, the V gene TRBV6-5; 12 nucleotides align to TRBD1. The CDR3 contains 17 residues. Trimming removed 0 bases from V and 7 bases from J; junction bases left unmatched: 10. Germline values: CDR1 MNHEY, CDR2 SVGAGI. This CDR3 is CASSYSGTGGAPGEQYF. In nucleotides, the CDR3 is TGTGCCAGCAGTTACTCCGGGACAGGGGGCGCCCCGGGTGAGCAGTACTTC.

This clonotype occurred a few times. This chain connects TRBV5-6 to TRBJ2-3; no clear D gene. The V gene lost 1 base and the J gene lost 6 bases, with 12 bases spanning the gap. Per germline, CDR1 SGHDT and CDR2 YYEEEE. The CDR3 covers 14 residues. The CDR3 DNA follows: TGTGCCAGCAGCTTGTTCGGTTCGGGCGATACGCAGTATTTT. It specifies CASSLFGSGDTQYF. The entire variable domain, with the rest obtained from reference TRBV5-6 and TRBJ2-3, is as follows: DAGVTQSPTHLIKTRGQQVTLRCSPKSGHDTVSWYQQALGQGPQFIFQYYEEEERQRGNFPDRFSGHQFPNYSSELNVNALLLGDSALYLCASSLFGSGDTQYFGPGTRLTVL.

The V and J genes are TRBV7-2 and TRBJ2-7; D unclear. CDR3 size: 14 residues. V was cut by 1 base and J by 3 bases, with 10 bases left in between. Per the germline V gene, CDR1 is SGHTA and CDR2 is FQGNSA. The CDR3 reads CASSLELGRYEQYF. CDR3 nucleotide sequence: TGTGCCAGCAGCTTAGAACTCGGCCGCTACGAGCAGTACTTC.